One sample yielded the 28 T cell receptor beta chains listed below, sequenced in a study of blood T cell repertoires in COVID-19 (dated by TCRdb to 2020 to 2021). Libraries were built with the immunoSEQ multiplex PCR assay. This is the immuneACCESS table as TCRdb keeps it, with only in-frame sequences that have V and J called. A part of the clones is gone; compared with another copy, unresolved V genes explain less than half, and the rest is unexplained. Counted in this sample were fewer than 45,000 clones; more than 85% of them appeared once. The ten largest clonotypes hold approximately 6% of the sample. The sequencing sample was made of peripheral blood. These receptors all come from a human donor in a cohort sampled during active COVID-19.

The V gene is TRBV5-1, the J gene TRBJ1-6; a possible D gene is TRBD1 (5 bases). Germline CDR1 SGHRS, CDR2 YFSETQ. Trimming pared 4 bases from V and 0 bases from J, leaving 23 bases between. The CDR3 is 20 amino acids. DNA of the CDR3: TGCGCCAGCAGCCCGCCAGACAGAAGAGGTCCTAGCTCCTATAATTCACCCCTCCACTTT. Protein sequence: CASSPPDRRGPSSYNSPLHF.

The V gene is TRBV12-3 or TRBV12-4, the J gene TRBJ2-5; D gene unclear. This CDR3 comprises 13 residues. Deletions cut 7 bases from V and 5 bases from J, with 14 bases between. The CDR3 is CASKSRDMETQYF. The CDR3 DNA sequence: TGTGCCAGCAAATCGCGAGATATGGAGACCCAGTACTTC.

V is TRBV10-2 and J is TRBJ1-2; a possible D gene is TRBD1 (6 bases). CDR3 size: 15 residues. V was cut by 3 bases and J by 8 bases, with 19 bases left in between. The germline V gene encodes CDR1 WSHSY and CDR2 SAAADI. As DNA, the CDR3 is TGCGCCAGCAGTGACCAACCAGGGGTAGTAGGCGGCTACACCTTC. This translates into CASSDQPGVVGGYTF.

This clone was counted a few times. The V and J genes are TRBV28 and TRBJ2-3, with D tentatively TRBD1 (7 bases). V was clipped by 5 bases and J by 2 bases, with 14 bases between them. CDR1 is MDHEN, CDR2 SYDVKM, per germline. The length of the CDR3 is 15 residues. The CDR3 DNA sequence: TGTGCCAGCAGTAACCGCAGGGGGGCCACAGATACGCAGTATTTT. It encodes CASSNRRGATDTQYF.

The genes are TRBV18 and TRBJ1-6; 10 bases are shared with TRBD1. Germline CDR1 and CDR2: KGHSH and LQKENI. Trimming at V came to 2 bases and at J to 6 bases, leaving 10 bases not matched to a gene. The CDR3 totals 18 residues. The CDR3 bases are TGTGCCAGCTCACCATCTACAGACAGGGGGCACCGTAATTCACCCCTCCACTTT. This codes for CASSPSTDRGHRNSPLHF.

The chain's CDR3 is CASSAVLNTEAFF. CDR3 nucleotide sequence: TGCGCCAGCAGTGCGGTGTTGAACACTGAAGCTTTCTTT. This sequence joins TRBV10-2 and TRBJ1-1; no reliable D call. V shed 4 bases and J shed 0 bases, with 6 bases lying between them. Germline lookup yields CDR1 WSHSY and CDR2 SAAADI. This CDR3 has 13 residues.

The chain couples TRBV28 to TRBJ2-7; TRBD1 aligns across 7 bases. The ends lost 0 bases at V and 4 bases at J; junction bases unmatched: 9. Germline V gene lookup returns CDR1 MDHEN and CDR2 SYDVKM. There are 16 residues in the CDR3. The CDR3 DNA follows: TGTGCCAGCAGTTTATGGTTTGGACAGGCTTCTTACGAGCAGTACTTC. This sequence encodes CASSLWFGQASYEQYF.

This rearrangement joins TRBV27 to TRBJ1-1; TRBD1 matches at 9 bases. CDR1 is MNHEY, CDR2 SMNVEV, per germline (reference sequence). This CDR3 contains 15 residues. V trimming: 2 bases; J trimming: 5 bases; junction bases outside the gene matches: 6. CDR3 nucleotides: TGTGCCAGCAGTTTAGTACAGGGGGCTAGGACTGAAGCTTTCTTT. This codes for CASSLVQGARTEAFF.

V gene TRBV5-1 combines with J gene TRBJ1-1, with 8 bases that match TRBD1. This CDR3 comprises 16 residues. In germline, CDR1 is SGHRS, CDR2 YFSETQ. The ends lost 0 bases at V and 4 bases at J; junction bases unmatched: 8. The CDR3 DNA reads as TGCGCCAGCAGCTTGGACCCCTGGGACAGGCCCACTGAAGCTTTCTTT. This codes for CASSLDPWDRPTEAFF.

The rearrangement joins TRBV5-1 to TRBJ2-5; no definite D call. The germline V gene encodes CDR1 SGHRS and CDR2 YFSETQ. V was cut by 1 base and J by 2 bases, with 12 bases left in between. The CDR3 length is 15 residues. The CDR3, as DNA: TGCGCCAGCAGCTTGAACGACCCAGGTCAAGAGACCCAGTACTTC. This translates into CASSLNDPGQETQYF.

The chain combines TRBV2 with TRBJ2-5; 8 nucleotides align to TRBD1. Germline V gene data show CDR1 as SNHLY and CDR2 as FYNNEI. The V and J ends lost 6 bases and 7 bases, in that order; junction bases with no gene match: 10. This CDR3 is 14 amino acids long. The CDR3 loop reads CASRGQGQLGTQYF. CDR3 in DNA: TGTGCCAGCAGAGGACAGGGCCAGCTTGGGACCCAGTACTTC.

The gene calls are TRBV7-9 and TRBJ1-2; 10 nucleotides agree with TRBD1. Per germline, CDR1 SEHNR and CDR2 FQNEAQ (reference sequence). This CDR3 contains 16 residues. Trimming cost V 2 bases and J 3 bases; bases outside gene matches: 6. The CDR3 nucleotides read TGTGCCAGCAGCTTATTCCCGGGACAGGGGCACTATGGCTACACCTTC. It specifies CASSLFPGQGHYGYTF.

The chain uses TRBV28 and TRBJ2-3; 8 nucleotides agree with TRBD1. The CDR3 has 15 amino acids. Germline assignment: CDR1 MDHEN and CDR2 SYDVKM. With V trimmed by 7 bases and J by 2 bases, 8 bases remained unmatched. CDR3 DNA: TGTGCCAGCACCCATGGACAGGGCCTCACAGATACGCAGTATTTT. Its protein product is CASTHGQGLTDTQYF. The full variable domain, completed using reference TRBV28 and TRBJ2-3, is DVKVTQSSRYLVKRTGEKVFLECVQDMDHENMFWYRQDPGLGLRLIYFSYDVKMKEKGDIPEGYSVSREKKERFSLILESASTNQTSMYLCASTHGQGLTDTQYFGPGTRLTVL.

The genes are TRBV6-5 and TRBJ1-5, with D perhaps matching TRBD1 (5 bases). Trimming cost V 6 bases and J 9 bases, with 15 bases left between them. Germline values: CDR1 MNHEY, CDR2 SVGAGI. The length of the CDR3 is 13 residues. For the CDR3, the DNA is TGTGCCAGCAGGCTCAGGGTTCCTGGGCCCCAGCATTTT. It is translated as CASRLRVPGPQHF.

In nucleotides, the CDR3 is TGTGCCAGCAGTGCACCGGGACTAGCGGGGGGCTACGAGCAGTACTTC. Translating gives CASSAPGLAGGYEQYF. This sequence joins TRBV6-1 and TRBJ2-7, with 15 bases matching TRBD2. The CDR3 length is 16 residues. With 4 bases clipped from V and 3 bases from J, the junction kept 4 bases outside the gene matches. Germline V gives CDR1 MNHNS, CDR2 SASEGT.

CDR3 amino acids: CASSQQDRGSYEQYF. Here the CDR3 DNA reads TGTGCCAGTAGCCAACAAGACAGGGGAAGCTACGAGCAGTACTTC. V and J are TRBV19 and TRBJ2-7, with TRBD1 matching over 8 bases. With 6 bases clipped from V and 3 bases from J, the junction kept 10 bases outside the gene matches. CDR3 length: 15 residues. Per the germline V gene, CDR1 is LNHDA and CDR2 is SQIVND (reference sequence).

This rearrangement joins TRBV5-6 to TRBJ2-7; D remains ambiguous. The CDR3 has 13 amino acids. Per the germline V gene, CDR1 is SGHDT and CDR2 is YYEEEE. The V end was cut by 1 base, the J end by 5 bases, with 10 bases between. CDR3 DNA sequence: TGTGCCAGCAGCTTGCTATCCGAGGACGAGCAGTACTTC. Protein sequence: CASSLLSEDEQYF. Complete variable domain (other parts from reference TRBV5-6 and TRBJ2-7): DAGVTQSPTHLIKTRGQQVTLRCSPKSGHDTVSWYQQALGQGPQFIFQYYEEEERQRGNFPDRFSGHQFPNYSSELNVNALLLGDSALYLCASSLLSEDEQYFGPGTRLTVT.

The chain employs TRBV5-1 and TRBJ2-2; TRBD1 might be the D (6 bases). CDR1 is SGHRS and CDR2 is YFSETQ in the germline V gene. This CDR3 comprises 16 residues. With 0 bases removed from V and 0 bases from J, the gap between germline ends came to 9 bases. The CDR3: CASSLGQAANTGELFF. CDR3 DNA sequence: TGCGCCAGCAGCTTGGGACAGGCCGCGAACACCGGGGAGCTGTTTTTT.

This rearrangement joins TRBV7-2 to TRBJ2-1; 9 bases fit TRBD1. Germline V gives CDR1 SGHTA, CDR2 FQGNSA. The ends lost 5 bases at V and 15 bases at J; junction bases unmatched: 8. CDR3 size: 12 residues. CDR3 bases: TGTGCCAGCAGCCAAGGACAGGGGAGGTCGTTCTTC. Its protein product is CASSQGQGRSFF.

The CDR3 reads CASSILSGTEVTYEQYF. The CDR3 DNA reads TGTGCCAGTAGTATTTTGTCAGGGACAGAAGTAACCTACGAGCAGTACTTC. The chain has TRBV19 and TRBJ2-7; 7 nucleotides agree with TRBD1. CDR1 is LNHDA, CDR2 SQIVND, per germline (reference sequence). This CDR3 spans 17 amino acids. V shed 3 bases, J shed 2 bases, and the junction held 13 bases outside the gene matches.

This clone was observed once. This chain uses TRBV27 with TRBJ2-1, with D possibly being TRBD2 (6 bases). Trimming took 2 bases from V and 8 from J, leaving 25 bases between them. Germline V gene lookup returns CDR1 MNHEY and CDR2 SMNVEV (reference sequence). The CDR3 runs 18 residues. The CDR3, as DNA: TGTGCCAGCAGTTTAAGCGGGTGGGGGGTCTCCCGGGAGTATGAGCAGTTCTTC. Protein: CASSLSGWGVSREYEQFF.

This clone was seen only once. This chain uses TRBV4-3 with TRBJ2-7; 8 bases line up with TRBD1. V trimming: 1 base; J trimming: 2 bases; junction bases outside the gene matches: 1. There are 14 residues in the CDR3. CDR1 LGHNA and CDR2 YSLEER come from the germline V gene. The CDR3 sequence is CASSQGTGPYEQYF. The CDR3, as DNA: TGCGCCAGCAGCCAAGGGACAGGGCCCTACGAGCAGTACTTC.

The rearrangement uses TRBV4-3 and TRBJ2-7, with D tentatively TRBD1 (6 bases). CDR1 and CDR2 from the germline V gene are LGHNA and YSLEER. The CDR3 consists of 14 residues. Trimming pared 4 bases from V and 1 base from J, leaving 11 bases between. The CDR3 sequence is CASSRFRGSYEQYF. CDR3 bases: TGCGCCAGCAGCCGCTTCAGGGGTTCCTACGAGCAGTACTTC.

The chain uses TRBV12-3 or TRBV12-4 and TRBJ1-2; D is uncertain. The CDR3 has 12 residues. V was pared by 7 bases and J by 5 bases, with 11 bases between. The CDR3 loop is CASTPAGYGYTF. CDR3 nucleotide sequence: TGTGCCAGCACCCCCGCGGGGTATGGCTACACCTTC.

J is TRBJ1-1 and V is TRBV28, with D uncertain. Germline lookup yields CDR1 MDHEN and CDR2 SYDVKM. Trimming shortened V by 7 bases and J by 3 bases, and 9 bases separated the two germline ends. The CDR3 runs to 12 residues. The CDR3, as DNA: TGTGCCAGCACTAAACTTGACACTGAAGCTTTCTTT. Encoded protein: CASTKLDTEAFF.

V is TRBV30 and J is TRBJ2-4; weak D call: TRBD2 (5 bases). Germline lookup yields CDR1 GTSNPN and CDR2 SVGIG (reference sequence). The ends were cut back, 0 bases at V and 8 bases at J, with 8 bases in the middle. The CDR3 length is 12 residues. The CDR3 DNA sequence: TGTGCCTGGAGTGTAGCCGGGGACATTCAGTACTTC. Amino acid sequence: CAWSVAGDIQYF. The full variable domain, in which reference TRBV30 and TRBJ2-4 provide the parts outside the CDR3, is SQTIHQWPATLVQPVGSPLSLECTVEGTSNPNLYWYRQAAGRGLQLLFYSVGIGQISSEVPQNLSASRPQDRQFILSSKKLLLSDSGFYLCAWSVAGDIQYFGAGTRLSVL.

The rearrangement uses TRBV2 and TRBJ1-5; 11 bases fit TRBD1. The CDR3 is made up of 19 amino acids. The J segment lost 1 base and the V segment lost 2 bases, leaving 10 bases of the junction unmatched. Germline V gene lookup returns CDR1 SNHLY and CDR2 FYNNEI. The CDR3 DNA is TGTGCCAGCAGTGAAAAAAGGACAGGGGGCTCTAGGAGCAATCAGCCCCAGCATTTT. This translates into CASSEKRTGGSRSNQPQHF.

V is TRBV19 and J is TRBJ1-5, with D maybe TRBD1 (6 bases). The CDR3 sequence is 17 residues long. CDR1 is LNHDA and CDR2 is SQIVND in the germline V gene (reference sequence). V shed 2 bases and J shed 2 bases, with 16 bases lying between them. As DNA, the CDR3 is TGTGCCAGTAGTATAAACAGGGCCCTCCTGGGCAATCAGCCCCAGCATTTT. Protein product: CASSINRALLGNQPQHF. Full variable domain (outside the CDR3, taken from reference TRBV19 and TRBJ1-5): DGGITQSPKYLFRKEGQNVTLSCEQNLNHDAMYWYRQDPGQGLRLIYYSQIVNDFQKGDIAEGYSVSREKKESFPLTVTSAQKNPTAFYLCASSINRALLGNQPQHFGDGTRLSIL.